This T cell receptor beta chain was identified in a study of Graves' ophthalmopathy and Graves' hyperthyroidism. RNA transcripts served as template for amplifying TCR beta CDR3 sequences. First-round RT-PCR relied on HTBI primers, and a second-round multiplex PCR came next. MiXCR, applied by TCRdb to the multiplex PCR reads, yields one record per CDR3 protein. The sample lists about 220,000 distinct CDR3 sequences, approximately 21% occurring once. The CDR3 totals 14 residues. Trimming cost V 8 bases and J 5 bases; bases outside gene matches: 10. CDR1 is SGDLS and CDR2 is YYNGEE in the germline V gene. Additional autoimmune diseases, uncontrolled infections, pregnancy or lactation disqualified patients.

The TCR comes from a woman in her forties or fifties with Graves' ophthalmopathy. The sequenced sample was peripheral blood. V is TRBV9 and J is TRBJ2-5; 9 positions agree with TRBD1. The CDR3 reads CASGTGTDGETQYF. DNA of the CDR3: TGTGCCAGTGGGACAGGGACCGACGGGGAGACCCAGTACTTC.